This passage covers 20 T cell receptor beta chains from one sample sequenced in a study of blood T cell repertoires in COVID-19. Generated by immunoSEQ multiplex PCR, the TCRdb table keeps only in-frame clones and is missing some. This table has some 200,000 clones, around 80% appearing once. The sequencing input was peripheral blood. These receptors were taken from a man aged 30 to 45 with active or convalescent COVID-19.

This clone was counted a few times. V usage is TRBV10-1 and J usage is TRBJ2-1; 7 nucleotides align to TRBD2. The V segment lost 0 bases and the J segment 10 bases; nucleotides outside the gene matches: 6. CDR3 size: 14 residues. The germline V gene has CDR1 WNHNN and CDR2 SYGVQD (reference sequence). This chain's CDR3 is CASSESQGGREQFF. The CDR3 DNA sequence: TGCGCCAGCAGTGAGTCTCAGGGAGGGAGAGAGCAGTTCTTC.

The CDR3, as DNA: TGTGCCAGCAGTTTATCTCTGGCAGGGAATCAGCCCCAGCATTTT. It codes for CASSLSLAGNQPQHF. The gene calls are TRBV27 and TRBJ1-5, with TRBD1 as a possible D gene (5 bases). Looked up from germline, CDR1 is MNHEY and CDR2 is SMNVEV (reference sequence). This CDR3 region has 15 residues. Between the trimmed V and J ends, which lost 0 bases and 4 bases, there was a span of 10 bases.

This sequence joins TRBV27 and TRBJ2-5, with D unclear. Trimming took 4 bases from V and 7 from J, leaving 10 bases between them. Germline CDR1 is MNHEY and CDR2 is SMNVEV (reference sequence). The CDR3 is 12 amino acids. The CDR3 loop reads CASSSRPGTQYF. The CDR3 region has the DNA TGTGCCAGCAGTTCACGTCCAGGGACCCAGTACTTC.

This clone was recorded a few times. The chain combines TRBV30 with TRBJ2-5, with 8 positions matching TRBD2. V gave up 3 bases and J gave up 6 bases; unmatched junction bases: 6. CDR3 size: 13 residues. Germline-derived CDR1 and CDR2 are GTSNPN and SVGIG (reference sequence). The CDR3 DNA reads TGTGCCTGGAGCGAAGGGACTAGTAAGACCCAGTACTTC. Translation: CAWSEGTSKTQYF.

The chain combines TRBV4-1 with TRBJ1-6, with TRBD1 identical over 8 bases. Trimming took 5 bases from V and 0 from J; bases not matched to a gene: 6. This CDR3 has 17 amino acids. Germline CDR1 is MGHRA and CDR2 is YSYEKL. The CDR3 bases are TGCGCCAGCAGCGAGGGACAGGCGAGCTCCTATAATTCACCCCTCCACTTT. Translated: CASSEGQASSYNSPLHF.

J is TRBJ1-3 and V is TRBV7-9, with D maybe TRBD1 (6 bases). The V and J ends lost 5 bases and 0 bases respectively, with 20 bases between them. Germline-derived CDR1 and CDR2 are SEHNR and FQNEAQ (reference sequence). This CDR3 region has 18 residues. The CDR3 DNA reads TGTGCCAGCAGCACAGGGATAGGACAGCAAGTCTCTGGAAACACCATATATTTT. This sequence encodes CASSTGIGQQVSGNTIYF.

This clone was seen only a few times. Its ends do not fully match the called genes, so a read error is possible. The chain is built from TRBV7-7 and TRBJ2-3; D is uncertain. CDR1 and CDR2 (germline): SSHAT, FNYEAQ (reference sequence). The CDR3 runs 13 residues. DNA for the CDR3: TGTGCTAGCAGCTCCAGTCGACTTGATACGCAGTATTTT. This translates into CASSSSRLDTQYF.

The rearrangement links TRBV5-4 to TRBJ2-3, with TRBD1 identical over 10 bases. CDR1 is SGHNT, CDR2 YYREEE, per germline (reference sequence). The ends lost 4 bases at V and 0 bases at J; junction bases unmatched: 2. The CDR3 consists of 15 residues. The CDR3 is CASSTDRGSTDTQYF. For the CDR3, the DNA is TGTGCCAGCAGCACGGACAGGGGGAGCACAGATACGCAGTATTTT.

J is TRBJ2-7 and V is TRBV12-5; D is uncertain. Trimming shortened V by 5 bases and J by 1 base, and 15 bases separated the two germline ends. The germline gives CDR1 LGHNT, CDR2 FRNRAP. CDR3 length: 15 residues. The CDR3 nucleotides are TGTGCTAGTGGTCCTGCGGTGGCCCGATCCTACGAGCAGTACGTC. Translating it yields CASGPAVARSYEQYV.

CDR3 nucleotide sequence: TGTGCCAGCCGTAGGGGGCCCGGCTATGGCTACACCTTC. It codes for CASRRGPGYGYTF. This chain connects TRBV3-1 (or the pseudogene TRBV3-2) to TRBJ1-2; 7 nucleotides match TRBD1. Germline CDR1 reads LGHDT; CDR2 reads YNNKEL (reference sequence). Unmatched junction bases numbered 7, after V lost 8 bases and J lost 4 bases. The length of the CDR3 is 13 residues.

This CDR3 is CASSEYKGELYNSPLHF. The CDR3 nucleotides read TGTGCCAGCAGTGAATATAAGGGGGAGCTTTATAATTCACCCCTCCACTTT. The chain is built from TRBV25-1 and TRBJ1-6; weak D call: TRBD1 (6 bases). This CDR3 is built from 17 residues. V lost 0 bases to trimming and J lost 4 bases, with 13 bases between them. CDR1 and CDR2 from the germline V gene are MGHDK and SYGVNS.

The V call is TRBV18, the J call TRBJ1-2; 9 bases align to TRBD1. This CDR3 is 16 amino acids long. Germline CDR1 and CDR2: KGHSH and LQKENI. After removal of 4 bases from V and 6 bases from J, the junction contained 12 bases not matched to a gene. The CDR3 nucleotides are TGTGCCAGCTCACTCTCACCTCGGACAGGGGAGAATGGCTACACCTTC. Protein: CASSLSPRTGENGYTF.

The chain uses TRBV28 and TRBJ1-2, with D possibly being TRBD1 (5 bases). Germline V gene lookup returns CDR1 MDHEN and CDR2 SYDVKM. V gave up 5 bases and J gave up 4 bases, with 11 bases separating them. This CDR3 is 13 amino acids long. As DNA, the CDR3 is TGTGCCAGCAGTCTAACAGGCGCCTATGGCTACACCTTC. Its translation is CASSLTGAYGYTF.

CDR3 amino acids: CASGPGLAGITDTQYF. In DNA, the CDR3 is TGTGCTAGTGGTCCGGGACTAGCTGGGATCACAGATACGCAGTATTTT. This sequence joins TRBV12-5 and TRBJ2-3; the match to TRBD2 covers 9 bases. Germline V lookup: CDR1 LGHNT, CDR2 FRNRAP. V shed 5 bases, J shed 2 bases, and the junction held 8 bases outside the gene matches. This CDR3 spans 16 amino acids.

This clone turned up a few times. V is TRBV7-9 and J is TRBJ1-1, with no clear D. The CDR3 covers 11 residues. V was shortened by 10 bases and J by 1 base, with 7 bases between the two germline ends. The V gene's germline CDR1 is SEHNR and CDR2 FQNEAQ (reference sequence). DNA of the CDR3: TGTGCCACCGCAGAGAACACTGAAGCTTTCTTT. It encodes CATAENTEAFF.

This chain joins TRBV18 and TRBJ1-1; no clear D. V shed 3 bases and J shed 11 bases, with 16 bases lying between them. Germline CDR1 KGHSH, CDR2 LQKENI. This CDR3 contains 13 residues. The CDR3 nucleotides are TGTGCCAGCTCACCGACACCACTGGGTACGGCTTTCTTT. Its protein product is CASSPTPLGTAFF.

The chain joins TRBV7-2 to TRBJ2-3, with no clear D. Trimming pared 5 bases from V and 4 bases from J, leaving 10 bases between. The CDR3 totals 13 residues. CDR1 and CDR2 (germline): SGHTA, FQGNSA. The CDR3 DNA reads as TGTGCCAGCAGCCCCCCCGGGTCAGATACGCAGTATTTT. Translation: CASSPPGSDTQYF.

The J gene is TRBJ2-3, the V gene TRBV30; 11 positions match TRBD1. J gave up 4 bases and V 4 bases, and 7 bases lay outside the gene matches. The length of the CDR3 is 15 residues. Germline V gives CDR1 GTSNPN, CDR2 SVGIG (reference sequence). The CDR3 spells CAWISGQGVADTQYF. The CDR3 nucleotides are TGTGCCTGGATCTCGGGACAGGGGGTAGCAGATACGCAGTATTTT.

This clone has only one observation. This chain links TRBV24-1 with TRBJ1-1; D is perhaps TRBD1 (6 bases). Germline V CDR1 and CDR2: KGHDR, SFDVKD. The CDR3 is 16 residues long. Trimming took off 4 bases at V and 4 bases at J, with 18 bases between the two ends. CDR3 region: CATSDAGGGRVTEAFF. The CDR3 DNA reads as TGTGCCACCAGTGACGCGGGGGGGGGCCGCGTCACTGAAGCTTTCTTT.

The chain employs TRBV18 and TRBJ1-5; 8 positions agree with TRBD1. Germline CDR1 KGHSH, CDR2 LQKENI. The CDR3 is 14 residues long. Unmatched junction bases numbered 3, after V lost 3 bases and J lost 5 bases. CDR3 protein: CASSPGQEYQPQHF. The CDR3 DNA is TGTGCCAGCTCACCGGGACAGGAGTATCAGCCCCAGCATTTT.